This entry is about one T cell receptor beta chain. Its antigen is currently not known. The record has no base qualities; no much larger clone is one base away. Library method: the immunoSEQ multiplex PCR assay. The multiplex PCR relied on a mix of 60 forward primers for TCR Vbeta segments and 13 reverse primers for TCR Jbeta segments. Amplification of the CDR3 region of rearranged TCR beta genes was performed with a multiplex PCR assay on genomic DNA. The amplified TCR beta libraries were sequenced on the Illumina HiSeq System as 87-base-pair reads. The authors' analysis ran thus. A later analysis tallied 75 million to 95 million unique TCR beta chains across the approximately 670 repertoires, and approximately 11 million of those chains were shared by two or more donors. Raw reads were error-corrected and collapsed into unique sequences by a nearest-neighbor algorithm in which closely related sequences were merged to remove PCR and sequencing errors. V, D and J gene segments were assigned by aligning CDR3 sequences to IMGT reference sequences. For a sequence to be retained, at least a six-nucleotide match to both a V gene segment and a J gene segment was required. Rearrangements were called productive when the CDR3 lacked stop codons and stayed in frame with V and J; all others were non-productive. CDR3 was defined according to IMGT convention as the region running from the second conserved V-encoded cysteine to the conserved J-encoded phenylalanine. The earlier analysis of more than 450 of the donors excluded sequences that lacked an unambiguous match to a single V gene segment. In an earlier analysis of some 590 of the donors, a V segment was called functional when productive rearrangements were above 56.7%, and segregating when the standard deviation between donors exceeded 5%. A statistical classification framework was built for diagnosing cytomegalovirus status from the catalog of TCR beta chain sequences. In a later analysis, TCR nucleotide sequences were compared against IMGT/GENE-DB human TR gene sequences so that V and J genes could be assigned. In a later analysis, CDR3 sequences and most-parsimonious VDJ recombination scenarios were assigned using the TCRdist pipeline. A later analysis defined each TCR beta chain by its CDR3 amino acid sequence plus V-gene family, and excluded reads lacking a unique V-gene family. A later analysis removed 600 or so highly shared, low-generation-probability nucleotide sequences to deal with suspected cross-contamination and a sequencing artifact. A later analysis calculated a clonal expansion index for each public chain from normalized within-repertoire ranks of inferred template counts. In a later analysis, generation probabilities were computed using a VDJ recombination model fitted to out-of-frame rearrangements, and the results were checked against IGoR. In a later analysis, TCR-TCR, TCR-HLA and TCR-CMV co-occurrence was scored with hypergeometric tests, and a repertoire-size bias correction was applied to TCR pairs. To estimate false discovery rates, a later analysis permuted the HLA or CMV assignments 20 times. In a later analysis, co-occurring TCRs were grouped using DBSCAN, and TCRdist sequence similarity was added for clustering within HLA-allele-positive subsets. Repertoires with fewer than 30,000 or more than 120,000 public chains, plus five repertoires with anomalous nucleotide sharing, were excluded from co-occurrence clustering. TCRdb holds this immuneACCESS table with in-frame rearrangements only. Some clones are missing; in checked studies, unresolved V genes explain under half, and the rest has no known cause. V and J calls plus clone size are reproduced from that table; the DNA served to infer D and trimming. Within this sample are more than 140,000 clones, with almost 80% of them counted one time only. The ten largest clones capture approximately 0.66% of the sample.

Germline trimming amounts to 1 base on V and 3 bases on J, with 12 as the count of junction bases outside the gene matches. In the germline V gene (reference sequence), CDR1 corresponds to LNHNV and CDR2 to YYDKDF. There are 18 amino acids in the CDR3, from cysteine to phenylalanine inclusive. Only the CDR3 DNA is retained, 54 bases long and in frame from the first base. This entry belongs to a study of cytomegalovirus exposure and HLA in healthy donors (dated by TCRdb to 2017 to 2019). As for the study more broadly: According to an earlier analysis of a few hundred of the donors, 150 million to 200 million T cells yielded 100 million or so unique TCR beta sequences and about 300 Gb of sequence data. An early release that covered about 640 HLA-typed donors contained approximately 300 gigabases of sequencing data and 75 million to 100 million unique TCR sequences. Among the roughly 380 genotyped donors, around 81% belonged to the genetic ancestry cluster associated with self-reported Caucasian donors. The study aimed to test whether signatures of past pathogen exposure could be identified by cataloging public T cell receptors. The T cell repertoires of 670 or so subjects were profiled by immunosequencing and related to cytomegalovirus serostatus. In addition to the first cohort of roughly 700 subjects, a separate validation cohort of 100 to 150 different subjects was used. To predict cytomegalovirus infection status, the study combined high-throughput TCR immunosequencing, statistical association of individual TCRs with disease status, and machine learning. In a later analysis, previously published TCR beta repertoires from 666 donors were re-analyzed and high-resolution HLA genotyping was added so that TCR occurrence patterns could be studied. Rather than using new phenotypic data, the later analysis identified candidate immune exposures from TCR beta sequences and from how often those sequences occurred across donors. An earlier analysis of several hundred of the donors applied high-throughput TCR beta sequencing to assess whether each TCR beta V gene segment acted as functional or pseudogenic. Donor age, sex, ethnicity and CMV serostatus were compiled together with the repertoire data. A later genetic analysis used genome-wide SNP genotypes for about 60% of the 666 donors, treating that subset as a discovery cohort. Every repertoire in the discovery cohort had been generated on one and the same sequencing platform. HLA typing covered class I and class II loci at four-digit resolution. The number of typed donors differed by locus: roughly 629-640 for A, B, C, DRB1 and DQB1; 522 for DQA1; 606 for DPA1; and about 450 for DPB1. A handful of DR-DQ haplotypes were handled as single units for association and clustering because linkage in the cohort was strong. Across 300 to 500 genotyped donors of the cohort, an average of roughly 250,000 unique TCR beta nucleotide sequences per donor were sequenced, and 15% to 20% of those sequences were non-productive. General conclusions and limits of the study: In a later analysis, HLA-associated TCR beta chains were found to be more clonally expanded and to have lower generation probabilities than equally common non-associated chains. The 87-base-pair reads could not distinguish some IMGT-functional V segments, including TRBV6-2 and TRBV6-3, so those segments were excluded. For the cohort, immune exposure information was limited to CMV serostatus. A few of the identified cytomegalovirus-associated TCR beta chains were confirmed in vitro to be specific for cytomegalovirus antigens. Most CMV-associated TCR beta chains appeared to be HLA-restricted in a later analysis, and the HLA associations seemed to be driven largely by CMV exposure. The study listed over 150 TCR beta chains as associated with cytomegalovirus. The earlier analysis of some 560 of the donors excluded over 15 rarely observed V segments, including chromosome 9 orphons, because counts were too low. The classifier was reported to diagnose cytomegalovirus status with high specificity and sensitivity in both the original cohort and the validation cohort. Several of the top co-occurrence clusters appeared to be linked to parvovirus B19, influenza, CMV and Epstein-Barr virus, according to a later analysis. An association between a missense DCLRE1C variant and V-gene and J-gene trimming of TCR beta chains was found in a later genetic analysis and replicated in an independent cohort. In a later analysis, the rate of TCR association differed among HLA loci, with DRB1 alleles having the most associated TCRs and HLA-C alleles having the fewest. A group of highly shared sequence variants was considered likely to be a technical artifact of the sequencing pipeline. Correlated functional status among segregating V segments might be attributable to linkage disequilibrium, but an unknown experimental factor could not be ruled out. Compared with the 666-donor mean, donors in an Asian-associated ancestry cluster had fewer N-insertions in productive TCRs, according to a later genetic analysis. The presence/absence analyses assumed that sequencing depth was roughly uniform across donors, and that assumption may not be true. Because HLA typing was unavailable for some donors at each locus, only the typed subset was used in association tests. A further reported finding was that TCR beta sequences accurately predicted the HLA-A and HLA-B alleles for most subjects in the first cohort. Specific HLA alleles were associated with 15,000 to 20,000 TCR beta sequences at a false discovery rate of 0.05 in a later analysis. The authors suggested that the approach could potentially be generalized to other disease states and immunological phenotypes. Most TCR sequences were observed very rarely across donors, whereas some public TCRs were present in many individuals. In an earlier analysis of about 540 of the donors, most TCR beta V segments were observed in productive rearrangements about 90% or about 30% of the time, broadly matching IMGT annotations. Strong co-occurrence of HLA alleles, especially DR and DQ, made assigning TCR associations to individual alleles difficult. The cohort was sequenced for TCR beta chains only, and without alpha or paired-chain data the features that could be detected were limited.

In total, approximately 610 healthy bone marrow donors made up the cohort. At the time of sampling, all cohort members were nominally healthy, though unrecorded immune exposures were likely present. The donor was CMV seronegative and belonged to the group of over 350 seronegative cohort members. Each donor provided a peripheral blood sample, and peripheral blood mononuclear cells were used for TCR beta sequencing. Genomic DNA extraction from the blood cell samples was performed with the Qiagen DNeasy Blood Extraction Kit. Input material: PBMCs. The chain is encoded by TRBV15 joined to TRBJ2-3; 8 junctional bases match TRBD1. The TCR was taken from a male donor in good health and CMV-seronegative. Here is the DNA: TGTGCCACCAGCAGAGCTTTAGGGACAGGCTATAGAACAGATACGCAGTATTTT. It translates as CATSRALGTGYRTDTQYF.